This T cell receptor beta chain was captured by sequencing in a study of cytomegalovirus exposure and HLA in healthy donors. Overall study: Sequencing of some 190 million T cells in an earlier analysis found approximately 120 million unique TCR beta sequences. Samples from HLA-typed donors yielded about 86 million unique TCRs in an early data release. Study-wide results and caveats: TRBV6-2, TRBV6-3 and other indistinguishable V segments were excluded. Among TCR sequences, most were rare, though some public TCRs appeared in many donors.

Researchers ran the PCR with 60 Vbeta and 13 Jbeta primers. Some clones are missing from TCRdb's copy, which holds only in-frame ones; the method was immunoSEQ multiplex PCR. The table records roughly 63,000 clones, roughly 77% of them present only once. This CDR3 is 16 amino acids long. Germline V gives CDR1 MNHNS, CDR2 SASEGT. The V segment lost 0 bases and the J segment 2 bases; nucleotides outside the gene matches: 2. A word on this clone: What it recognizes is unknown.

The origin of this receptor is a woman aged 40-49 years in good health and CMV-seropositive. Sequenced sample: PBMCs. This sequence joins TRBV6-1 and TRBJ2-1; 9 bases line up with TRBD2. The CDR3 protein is CASSEASGGTYNEQFF. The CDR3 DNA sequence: TGTGCCAGCAGTGAAGCCAGCGGGGGGACCTACAATGAGCAGTTCTTC.